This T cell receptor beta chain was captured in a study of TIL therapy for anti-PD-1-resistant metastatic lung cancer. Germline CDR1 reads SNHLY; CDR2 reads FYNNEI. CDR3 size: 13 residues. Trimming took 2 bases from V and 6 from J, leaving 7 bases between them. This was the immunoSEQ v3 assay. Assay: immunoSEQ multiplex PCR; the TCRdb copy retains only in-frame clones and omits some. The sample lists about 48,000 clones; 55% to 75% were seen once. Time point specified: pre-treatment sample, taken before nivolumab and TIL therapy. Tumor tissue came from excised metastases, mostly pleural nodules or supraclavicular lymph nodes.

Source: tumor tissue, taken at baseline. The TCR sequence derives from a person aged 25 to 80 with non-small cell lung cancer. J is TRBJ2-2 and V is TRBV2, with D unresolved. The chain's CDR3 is CASSEYGAGELFF. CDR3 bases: TGTGCCAGCAGTGAATATGGGGCCGGGGAGCTGTTTTTT.